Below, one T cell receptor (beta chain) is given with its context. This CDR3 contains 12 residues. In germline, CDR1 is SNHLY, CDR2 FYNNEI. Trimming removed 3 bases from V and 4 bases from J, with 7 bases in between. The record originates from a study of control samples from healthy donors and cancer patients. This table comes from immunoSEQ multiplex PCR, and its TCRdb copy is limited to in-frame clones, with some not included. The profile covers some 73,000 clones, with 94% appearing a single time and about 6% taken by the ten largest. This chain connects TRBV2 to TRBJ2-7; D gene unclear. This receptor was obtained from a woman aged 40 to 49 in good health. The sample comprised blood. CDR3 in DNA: TGTGCCAGCAGTGATCTGGTTTACGAGCAGTACTTC. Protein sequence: CASSDLVYEQYF.